This T cell receptor beta chain was found in a study of blood T cell repertoires in COVID-19. Overall study: Nucleic acid was either cDNA or gDNA, and it came from T cells, B-cell-depleted T cells, or PBMCs.

Using immunoSEQ multiplex PCR, the repertoire was profiled, and TCRdb retains in-frame clones only, with some absent. The table lists under 350,000 clones, 65% to 90% of them singletons. Looked up from germline, CDR1 is SGHTA and CDR2 is FQGNSA. The junction had 10 bases not matched to a gene; V was cut back by 3 bases and J by 3 bases. The CDR3 covers 16 residues. This clonotype was obtained from a human donor in a cohort sampled during active COVID-19. The chain has TRBV7-2 and TRBJ2-5, with TRBD2 matching 7 bases. Sequences were obtained from peripheral blood. The CDR3 protein is CASSFHPGGTEETQYF. In DNA, the CDR3 is TGTGCCAGCAGCTTCCATCCCGGGGGGACGGAAGAGACCCAGTACTTC.